The 22 T cell receptor beta chains listed next were all sequenced from one sample in a study of CD8+ T cells in alopecia areata. Reverse transcription of extracted RNA yielded cDNA, which provided the sequencing template. Generated by immunoSEQ multiplex PCR, the TCRdb table keeps only in-frame clones and is missing some. The data show 250,000 or so clones, with none appearing a single time. Researchers sorted pooled cutaneous lymph node cells on the basis of CD4, CD8alpha, NKG2D, NKG2ACE and other markers. The sample comprised CD4+ T cells sorted from a lymph node. Receptors originate from a C3H/HeJ mouse with alopecia areata. This line is of MHC haplotype H2-k.

This clone came up a few times. Here the gene names and germline are mouse. With the read ending 4 residues before the CDR3 end, the germline J gene is used to fill in that end. The identical CDR3 is also encoded by other nucleotide sequences in the sample. The gene calls are TRBV19 and TRBJ1-2; 8 nucleotides agree with TRBD1. This CDR3 contains 15 residues. Germline lookup yields CDR1 FNHDT and CDR2 SITEND (reference sequence). Unmatched junction bases numbered 5, after V lost 4 bases and J lost 0 bases. CDR3 DNA (partial): TGTGCCAGCAGTCCCCCGGGACAGGCAAACTCC. Its protein is CASSPPGQANS. The complete CDR3 sequence is CASSPPGQANSDYTF.

This clone was observed a handful of times. A much larger clone sits a single nucleotide away, making a read error possible. Gene names are the mouse ones. The CDR3 end lies 4 residues beyond the end of the read and is filled in from the germline J gene. The chain is built from TRBV19 and TRBJ2-7; 7 bases agree with TRBD1. Germline V lookup: CDR1 FNHDT, CDR2 SITEND (reference sequence). Trimming cost V 6 bases and J 0 bases; bases outside gene matches: 3. The CDR3 contains 13 residues. The CDR3 here is CASNRDSSYEQYF. The part of the CDR3 DNA that was read is TGTGCCAGCAATCGGGACAGCTCCTAT.

With respect to this clone: These gene names are mouse names. Read coverage stops 4 residues before the CDR3 terminus; the germline J gene supplies the remainder. The chain joins TRBV13-2 to TRBJ2-1; unclear D gene. The germline V gene encodes CDR1 NNHNN and CDR2 SYGAGS (reference sequence). Deletions cut 3 bases from V and 2 bases from J, with 9 bases between. The CDR3 is made up of 14 amino acids. The CDR3 region is CASGASGDYAEQFF. CDR3 bases read: TGTGCCAGCGGTGCCTCAGGAGACTATGCT.

With regard to this clone: Genes and germline are mouse. The sequenced fragment ends 4 residues before the CDR3 boundary, so the rest is inferred from the germline J gene. The V call is TRBV14, the J call TRBJ2-7; D possibly corresponds to TRBD2 (6 bases). The CDR3 spans 14 residues. Germline loops: CDR1 SGHDT, CDR2 FRDEAV. V was pared by 5 bases and J by 3 bases, with 15 bases between. Here the CDR3 reads CASRLSGLFYEQYF. Incomplete CDR3 DNA: TGTGCCAGCAGACTCTCGGGACTTTTCTAT.

Details on this clone: All gene names here are mouse names. The read terminates 4 residues ahead of where the CDR3 ends, so the germline J gene completes it. The chain carries TRBV13-1 and TRBJ2-4, with D unclear. CDR1 and CDR2 (germline): NSHNY, SYGAGN. The ends were cut back, 0 bases at V and 0 bases at J, with 5 bases in the middle. The length of the CDR3 is 14 residues. CDR3 loop: CASSDAYSQNTLYF. The sequenced CDR3 bases are TGTGCCAGCAGTGATGCATATAGTCAAAAC.

A note on this clone: Gene names are mouse gene names. Read sequence stops 4 residues before the CDR3 end, and the germline J gene provides the missing end. The J gene is TRBJ2-7, the V gene TRBV13-3; 9 bases match TRBD1. Germline lookup yields CDR1 NNHDY and CDR2 SYVADS. The V gene end was trimmed by 4 bases and the J gene end by 3 bases; junction bases not matched to a gene: 5. This CDR3 spans 14 amino acids. The CDR3 region is CASSTGTGLYEQYF. The CDR3 bases that were read are TGTGCCAGCAGTACCGGGACAGGGCTCTAT.

This clone was detected only a few times. Gene names are mouse gene names. The CDR3 sequence is CASSGGRKDTQYF. The covered CDR3 bases are TGTGCCAGCAGTGGAGGCAGGAAAGAC. The chain joins TRBV13-3 to TRBJ2-5; D is unresolved. The read halts 4 residues ahead of the CDR3 end, with the missing end drawn from the germline J gene. The CDR3 length is 13 residues. Looked up from germline, CDR1 is NNHDY and CDR2 is SYVADS.

This clone appeared a few times. Gene labels here are mouse ones. The CDR3 goes on 3 residues after the read ends, and that part is filled in from the germline J gene. The chain is built from TRBV19 and TRBJ1-6; tentative D call: TRBD1 (6 bases). TRBJ1-6 is labeled an ORF, and its function is uncertain. Trimming left V 0 bases short and J 3 bases short, with 13 bases between. CDR3 length: 17 amino acids. Germline V gene sequence: CDR1 FNHDT, CDR2 SITEND (reference sequence). Partial CDR3 DNA: TGTGCCAGCAGTATAGGGAGAAGGGGGGGCTATAATTCGCCC. Translated, it gives CASSIGRRGGYNSP. The entire CDR3 sequence reads CASSIGRRGGYNSPLYF.

The sample holds a few counts of this clone. Gene and germline names: mouse. The read terminates 4 residues before the CDR3 end, so the remaining end is supplied by the germline J gene. The rearrangement joins TRBV31 to TRBJ2-1; 8 bases are a match to TRBD2. CDR1 and CDR2 from the germline V gene are GKSSPN and SITVG. The CDR3 length is 16 residues. Trimming took 1 base from V and 0 from J; bases not matched to a gene: 5. The covered CDR3 bases are TGTGCCTGGAGTCCGGGACTGGTAGCTAACTATGCT. Amino acids: CAWSPGLVANYA. The entire CDR3 protein is CAWSPGLVANYAEQFF. The full variable domain, its missing parts supplied by reference TRBV31 and TRBJ2-1, is AQTIHQWPVAEIKAVGSPLSLGCTIKGKSSPNLYWYWQATGGTLQQLFYSITVGQVESVVQLNLSASRPKDDQFILSTEKLLLSHSGFYLCAWSPGLVANYAEQFFGPGTRLTVL.

As concerns this clone: All gene names here are mouse names. Sequencing ends 4 residues short of the CDR3 end; the germline J gene provides the rest. The gene calls are TRBV13-2 and TRBJ2-1; 12 nucleotides agree with TRBD2. Germline V gene data show CDR1 as NNHNN and CDR2 as SYGAGS (reference sequence). This CDR3 is built from 16 residues. With V trimmed by 2 bases and J by 1 base, 1 base remained unmatched. The CDR3: CASGEDWGGNYAEQFF. Partial CDR3 DNA: TGTGCCAGCGGTGAGGACTGGGGGGGGAACTATGCT.

This clone was counted between two and nine times. The gene symbols are mouse symbols. The read terminates 4 residues ahead of where the CDR3 ends, so the germline J gene completes it. The sample has other DNA sequences that encode this CDR3 too. The chain employs TRBV13-2 and TRBJ1-2, with 11 bases lining up with TRBD1. CDR1 and CDR2 (germline): NNHNN, SYGAGS (reference sequence). The junction had 1 base not matched to a gene; V was cut back by 0 bases and J by 0 bases. The CDR3 runs to 16 residues. CDR3 DNA (partial): TGTGCCAGCGGTGATGGGGGACAGGGGGCAAACTCC. This sequence encodes CASGDGGQGANS. The full CDR3 protein is CASGDGGQGANSDYTF.

On this clone itself: Gene labels here are mouse ones. The CDR3 end is not reached by the read, which stops 4 residues before it; the germline J gene fills it in. This sequence joins TRBV13-1 and TRBJ2-4, with 9 bases that match TRBD2. Germline values: CDR1 NSHNY, CDR2 SYGAGN. CDR3 size: 14 residues. The CDR3 sequence: CASSEGGGANTLYF. The sequenced CDR3 bases are TGTGCCAGCAGTGAGGGTGGGGGGGCAAAC.

This clone has more than one count but fewer than ten. Mouse gene names apply. Coverage ceases 4 residues before the CDR3 finishes, and the germline J gene fills in the end. Other DNA sequences in this specimen translate into the identical CDR3. V gene TRBV13-1 combines with J gene TRBJ2-5, with TRBD2 matching 7 bases. The CDR3 is 15 amino acids. The V segment lost 0 bases and the J segment 1 base; nucleotides outside the gene matches: 2. Germline V CDR1 and CDR2: NSHNY, SYGAGN. CDR3 bases read: TGTGCCAGCAGTGATGGGTGGGGGGACCAAGAC. This sequence encodes CASSDGWGDQD. In full, the CDR3 is CASSDGWGDQDTQYF.

As regards this clone: The gene names here belong to mouse. The CDR3 extends 4 residues past the end of the read, so its final part is completed from the germline J gene. The rearrangement links TRBV31 to TRBJ2-3; maybe TRBD2 (7 bases). CDR1 is GKSSPN and CDR2 is SITVG in the germline V gene. The CDR3 contains 15 residues. Trimming cost V 3 bases and J 0 bases, with 13 bases left between them. CDR3 in amino acids: CAWSRGGPSAETLYF. CDR3 bases read: TGTGCCTGGAGCCGTGGGGGGCCCAGTGCAGAA.

This clone was counted a few times. Gene names are mouse gene names. Read data end 3 residues before the CDR3 end; the end is taken from the germline J gene. The chain carries TRBV13-2 and TRBJ1-6; weak D call: TRBD1 (5 bases). TRBJ1-6 counts as an open reading frame of uncertain function. Trimming left V 6 bases short and J 4 bases short, with 11 bases between. CDR1 and CDR2 from the germline V gene are NNHNN and SYGAGS (reference sequence). The CDR3 consists of 14 residues. CDR3 in amino acids: CASAQGGYNSPLYF. The DNA read from the CDR3 is TGTGCCAGCGCCCAGGGCGGGTATAATTCGCCC.

In regard to this clone: The gene names here belong to mouse. The read comes to an end 4 residues before the CDR3 does, leaving the germline J gene to fill in the end. This chain uses TRBV1 with TRBJ1-1; TRBD1 matches 8 bases. The CDR3 sequence is 15 residues long. V dropped 0 bases and J dropped 1; count of bases not matched to a gene: 1. Germline V gives CDR1 NSQYPW, CDR2 LRSPGD (reference sequence). The DNA read from the CDR3 is TGCACCTGCAGTGCAGACGACAGGGGAAACACA. It codes for CTCSADDRGNT. The whole CDR3 sequence is CTCSADDRGNTEVFF. Using reference TRBV1 and TRBJ1-1 for the parts outside the CDR3, the full variable domain is VTLLEQNPRWRLVPRGQAVNLRCILKNSQYPWMSWYQQDLQKQLQWLFTLRSPGDKEVKSLPGADYLATRVTDTELRLQVANMSQGRTLYCTCSADDRGNTEVFFGKGTRLTVV.

Notes on this clone: Genes and germline come from the mouse. The CDR3 end falls 4 residues outside the read, so it is completed with the germline J gene. This chain joins TRBV19 and TRBJ2-3, with D possibly matching TRBD1 (6 bases). The CDR3 is 14 amino acids. The germline gives CDR1 FNHDT, CDR2 SITEND (reference sequence). Trimming stripped 5 bases from V and 0 bases from J, with 10 bases between. Partial CDR3 DNA: TGTGCCAGCAGCCGGACAGAAAGTGCAGAA. It is translated as CASSRTESAE. The CDR3 in its entirety is CASSRTESAETLYF.

As for this clone: Genes and germline are mouse. The read stops 4 residues short of the end of the CDR3; the missing end is completed from the germline J gene. The gene calls are TRBV13-3 and TRBJ2-2, with D possibly matching TRBD1 (6 bases). Per germline, CDR1 NNHDY and CDR2 SYVADS. The CDR3 extends over 12 amino acids. The germline V and J ends were trimmed by 10 bases and 0 bases, with 7 bases remaining between them. CDR3 sequence: CAGQTNTGQLYF. CDR3 DNA (partial): TGTGCCGGACAGACAAACACCGGG.

This clone has only a few counts. The gene names here belong to mouse. The read halts 4 residues ahead of the CDR3 end, with the missing end drawn from the germline J gene. V usage is TRBV13-1 and J usage is TRBJ2-1, with 8 bases fitting TRBD1. The CDR3 covers 13 residues. Germline V gene sequence: CDR1 NSHNY, CDR2 SYGAGN. The part of the CDR3 DNA that was read is TGTGCCAGCAGTTGGACAGGGCTGGCT. Its translation: CASSWTGLA. The complete CDR3 sequence is CASSWTGLAEQFF.

This clone has just a few counts. Genes here carry mouse names. Read sequence stops 4 residues before the CDR3 end, and the germline J gene provides the missing end. V is TRBV1 and J is TRBJ2-7; TRBD2 might be the D (5 bases). The germline CDR1 and CDR2 sequences are NSQYPW and LRSPGD (reference sequence). The CDR3 is 12 residues long. Incomplete CDR3 DNA: TGCACCTGCAGTGCAATCTGGGAT. Translating it yields CTCSAIWD. The entire CDR3 sequence reads CTCSAIWDEQYF. The full variable domain, in which reference TRBV1 and TRBJ2-7 provide the parts outside the CDR3, is VTLLEQNPRWRLVPRGQAVNLRCILKNSQYPWMSWYQQDLQKQLQWLFTLRSPGDKEVKSLPGADYLATRVTDTELRLQVANMSQGRTLYCTCSAIWDEQYFGPGTRLTVL.

Notes on this clone: The gene names given are mouse names. The CDR3 goes on 4 residues after the read ends, and that part is filled in from the germline J gene. The identical CDR3 is also encoded by other nucleotide sequences in the sample. The J gene is TRBJ2-7, the V gene TRBV19, with 11 positions matching TRBD2. The CDR3 covers 14 residues. Germline-derived CDR1 and CDR2 are FNHDT and SITEND (reference sequence). The CDR3 bases that were read are TGTGCCAGCAGTATCCGGGACTGGGGGTAT. Residues: CASSIRDWGY. The complete CDR3 protein is CASSIRDWGYEQYF.

As to this clone: Germline and genes: mouse. The read gets to within 4 residues of the CDR3 end, and the germline J gene fills in the rest. This chain joins TRBV13-3 and TRBJ2-1, with unresolved D. V lost 5 bases and J 3 bases, leaving 6 bases between the germline ends. Germline CDR1 and CDR2: NNHDY and SYVADS. This CDR3 is built from 12 residues. The sequenced CDR3 bases are TGTGCCAGCAGACAATCCTATGCT. It is translated as CASRQSYA. The complete CDR3 sequence is CASRQSYAEQFF.